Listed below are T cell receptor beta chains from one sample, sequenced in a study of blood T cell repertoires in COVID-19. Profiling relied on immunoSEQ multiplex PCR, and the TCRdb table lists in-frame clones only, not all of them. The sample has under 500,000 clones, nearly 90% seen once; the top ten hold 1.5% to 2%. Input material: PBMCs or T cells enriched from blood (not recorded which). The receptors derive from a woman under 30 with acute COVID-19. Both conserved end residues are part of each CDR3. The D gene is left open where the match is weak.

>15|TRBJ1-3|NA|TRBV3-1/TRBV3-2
CASSLTRGTGNTIYF
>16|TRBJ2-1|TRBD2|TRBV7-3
CASSLTAGAQGDEQFF
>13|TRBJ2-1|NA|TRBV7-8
CASSFRHPSEQFF
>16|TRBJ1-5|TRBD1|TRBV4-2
CASSQPGQDSNQPQHF
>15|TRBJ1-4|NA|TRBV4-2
CASRPGHSTNEKLFF
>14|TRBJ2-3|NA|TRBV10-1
CASSEPGSTDTQYF
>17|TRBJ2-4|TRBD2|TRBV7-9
CASSPGTSGRGKNIQYF
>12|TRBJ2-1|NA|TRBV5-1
CASSFSPQEQFF
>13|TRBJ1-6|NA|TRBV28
CASSRTVESPLHF
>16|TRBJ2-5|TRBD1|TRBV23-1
CASSQSTGSLGETQYF
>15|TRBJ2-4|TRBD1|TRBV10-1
CASSPTGEAKNIQYF
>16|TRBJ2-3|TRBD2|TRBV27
CASSLLRGGPTDTQYF
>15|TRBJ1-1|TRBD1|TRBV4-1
CASSRRTGERTEAFF
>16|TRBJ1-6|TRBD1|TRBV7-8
CASSLVQGPGGTPLHF
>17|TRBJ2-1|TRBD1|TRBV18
CASSLGTGGPSYNEQFF
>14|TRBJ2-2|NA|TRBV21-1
CASTPRGGNGELFF
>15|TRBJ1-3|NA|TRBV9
CASATTDSSGNTIYF
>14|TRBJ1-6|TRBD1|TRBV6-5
CASRPGQGASPLHF
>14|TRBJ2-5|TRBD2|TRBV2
CASRGTSGVGTQYF
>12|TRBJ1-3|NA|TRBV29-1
CSVEVTGNTIYF